This T cell receptor (beta chain) was obtained from a study of shared clonotypes between healthy human individuals. Notes on the study in general: Even with large depth, rarefaction showed that sorted-subset sequencing was incomplete. Larger richness was generally estimated for naive than memory subsets.

TCRdb's table, derived via immunoSEQ multiplex PCR, lists solely in-frame clones and lacks some. The table shows 780,000 or so clones, with about two thirds occurring only once. V shed 4 bases and J 3 bases; nucleotides not matched to a gene: 6. Germline CDR1 is LNHDA and CDR2 is SQIVND (reference sequence). This CDR3 is built from 15 residues. On this clone itself: As yet, its antigen is unknown.

The clonotype was recovered from a woman in her thirties in good health. The chain has TRBV19 and TRBJ2-1, with 7 bases matching TRBD2. The sequencing sample was made of memory CD4+ T cells sorted from blood. Noted subset: CD45RA-negative fraction. The DNA of the CDR3 is TGTGCCAGTAGTACGGGGGTAGCGGGCTACAATGAGCAGTTCTTC. It encodes CASSTGVAGYNEQFF.